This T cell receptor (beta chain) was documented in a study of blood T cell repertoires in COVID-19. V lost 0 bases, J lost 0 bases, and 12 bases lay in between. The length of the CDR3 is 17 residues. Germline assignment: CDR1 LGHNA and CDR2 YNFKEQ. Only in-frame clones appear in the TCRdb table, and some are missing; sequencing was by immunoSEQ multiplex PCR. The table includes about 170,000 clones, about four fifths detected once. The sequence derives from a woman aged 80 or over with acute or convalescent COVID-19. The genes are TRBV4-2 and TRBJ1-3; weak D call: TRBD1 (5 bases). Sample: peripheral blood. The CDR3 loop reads CASSQEVGRGSGNTIYF. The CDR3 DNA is TGTGCCAGCAGCCAAGAAGTCGGGAGGGGCTCTGGAAACACCATATATTTT.